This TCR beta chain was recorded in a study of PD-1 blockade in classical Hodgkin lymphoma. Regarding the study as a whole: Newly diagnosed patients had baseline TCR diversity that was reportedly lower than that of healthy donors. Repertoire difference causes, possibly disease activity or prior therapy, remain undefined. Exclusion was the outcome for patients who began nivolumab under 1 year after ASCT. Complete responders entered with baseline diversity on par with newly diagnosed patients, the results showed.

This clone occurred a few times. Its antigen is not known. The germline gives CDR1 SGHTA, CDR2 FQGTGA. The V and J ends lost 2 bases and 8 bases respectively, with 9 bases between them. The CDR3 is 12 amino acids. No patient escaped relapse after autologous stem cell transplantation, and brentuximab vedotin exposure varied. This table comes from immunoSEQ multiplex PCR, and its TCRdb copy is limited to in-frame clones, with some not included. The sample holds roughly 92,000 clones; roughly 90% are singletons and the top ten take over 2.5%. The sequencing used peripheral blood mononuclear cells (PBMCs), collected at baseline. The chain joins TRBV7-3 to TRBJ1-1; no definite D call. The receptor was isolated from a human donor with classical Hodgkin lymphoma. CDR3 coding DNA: TGTGCCAGCAGCTTATGGGGAGGGGAAGCTTTCTTT. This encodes CASSLWGGEAFF.